The 29 T cell receptor beta chains below were found in one sample sequenced in a study of human T cells and chemical hapten exposure. TCRdb fed the RACE reads into MiXCR, producing one record per CDR3 protein. This sample has 25,000 to 30,000 distinct CDR3 sequences, with roughly 10% found just once. The time point here: patch test 2, 6 weeks after DPC sensitization. Treatment described: therapeutic diphenylcyclopropenone sensitization with weekly scalp DPC. The sequencing here drew on whole blood, taken in connection with sensitization to the hapten diphenylcyclopropenone (DPC). Every receptor here comes from a man in his thirties or forties with alopecia areata. Some clones in this sample may be carry-over from other donors' samples.

This clonotype was counted a few times. V gene TRBV7-2 combines with J gene TRBJ2-7; D unresolved. CDR3 size: 15 residues. Germline-derived CDR1 and CDR2 are SGHTA and FQGNSA. The ends were cut back, 1 base at V and 2 bases at J, with 12 bases in the middle. CDR3 bases: TGTGCCAGCAGCTTAGAAAACCACGGAGCCTACGAGCAGTACTTC. This sequence encodes CASSLENHGAYEQYF.

The sample holds many counts of this clonotype. The CDR3 coding sequence is TGTGCCAGCAGCTTTTCTGCGGACACCACAGATACGCAGTATTTT. Residues: CASSFSADTTDTQYF. The rearrangement joins TRBV7-9 to TRBJ2-3, with a possible D match to TRBD1 (5 bases). The length of the CDR3 is 15 residues. V lost 3 bases and J lost 2, with 12 bases in between. Germline lookup yields CDR1 SEHNR and CDR2 FQNEAQ (reference sequence).

This clonotype has a handful of counts. This chain uses TRBV9 with TRBJ1-1, with 7 positions matching TRBD1. In germline, CDR1 is SGDLS, CDR2 YYNGEE. This CDR3 contains 13 residues. With 0 bases clipped from V and 10 bases from J, the junction kept 6 bases outside the gene matches. CDR3 sequence (DNA): TGTGCCAGCAGCGTAGAAGGGAGGGGGCCAGCTTTCTTT. Translating gives CASSVEGRGPAFF.

This clonotype has just a few counts. The CDR3 reads CASRREPYEQYF. CDR3 nucleotides: TGTGCCAGCAGACGGGAACCCTACGAGCAGTACTTC. The chain uses TRBV6-2 or TRBV6-3 and TRBJ2-7; tentatively, D is TRBD2 (5 bases). Germline loops: CDR1 MNHEY, CDR2 SVGEGT. The CDR3 has 12 amino acids. Between the trimmed V and J ends, which lost 6 bases and 2 bases, there was a span of 8 bases.

V gene TRBV7-2 combines with J gene TRBJ2-5; TRBD2 aligns across 8 bases. The CDR3 is made up of 15 amino acids. CDR1 and CDR2 from the germline V gene are SGHTA and FQGNSA. V gave up 5 bases and J gave up 4 bases; unmatched junction bases: 9. The CDR3 spells CASSNRAGAAETQYF. CDR3 nucleotides: TGTGCCAGCAGCAATAGAGCGGGAGCGGCAGAGACCCAGTACTTC.

Ten or more counts support this clonotype. This sequence joins TRBV19 and TRBJ1-1; 7 positions match TRBD1. Trimming took 7 bases from V and 3 from J; bases not matched to a gene: 11. Germline-derived CDR1 and CDR2 are LNHDA and SQIVND (reference sequence). The CDR3 runs to 15 residues. CDR3 nucleotide sequence: TGTGCCAGTAAAAGAACTTCGGGACAGCACACTGAAGCTTTCTTT. Translating gives CASKRTSGQHTEAFF.

This rearrangement joins TRBV6-2 or TRBV6-3 to TRBJ1-1; TRBD1 is a possible D gene (6 bases). Germline assignment: CDR1 MNHEY and CDR2 SVGEGT. V was cut by 7 bases and J by 6 bases, with 15 bases left in between. This CDR3 comprises 13 residues. The CDR3 is CASKGHLVAEAFF. As DNA, the CDR3 is TGTGCCAGCAAGGGACACCTGGTGGCTGAAGCTTTCTTT.

V usage is TRBV3-1 and J usage is TRBJ2-1; a weak D match, TRBD2 (6 bases). Between the trimmed V and J ends, which lost 1 base and 2 bases, there was a span of 12 bases. The CDR3 spans 16 residues. Germline V gene data show CDR1 as LGHDT and CDR2 as YNNKEL (reference sequence). The CDR3 nucleotides read TGTGCCAGCAGCCAAGGGGGAGGAGGGGCCTACAATGAGCAGTTCTTC. This gives the protein CASSQGGGGAYNEQFF.

The chain uses TRBV6-1 and TRBJ2-2, with 7 nucleotides matching TRBD2. The V gene's germline CDR1 is MNHNS and CDR2 SASEGT. This CDR3 has 15 amino acids. Trimming at V came to 5 bases and at J to 6 bases, leaving 9 bases not matched to a gene. CDR3 sequence (DNA): TGTGCCAGCAGTCCGATAGCGGGTCATGCCGGGGAGCTGTTTTTT. This codes for CASSPIAGHAGELFF.

This clonotype occurred a few times. This chain joins TRBV20-1 and TRBJ2-1, with D tentatively TRBD2 (5 bases). CDR1 DFQATT and CDR2 SNEGSKA come from the germline V gene (reference sequence). This CDR3 contains 15 residues. V was trimmed by 5 bases and J by 0 bases, leaving 14 bases between them. CDR3 in DNA: TGCAGTGCTCTCCTGGACTCCTCCTCCTACAATGAGCAGTTCTTC. Encoded protein: CSALLDSSSYNEQFF.

This clonotype was recorded at least ten times. This rearrangement joins TRBV3-1 to TRBJ2-7, with D maybe TRBD1 (5 bases). The CDR3 sequence is 15 residues long. The germline gives CDR1 LGHDT, CDR2 YNNKEL (reference sequence). The ends were cut back, 1 base at V and 0 bases at J, with 10 bases in the middle. The CDR3 nucleotides read TGTGCCAGCAGCCAAGGCCCGGACAACTCCTACGAGCAGTACTTC. This encodes CASSQGPDNSYEQYF.

V and J are TRBV7-2 and TRBJ1-1; no firm D call. Germline lookup yields CDR1 SGHTA and CDR2 FQGNSA. This CDR3 is 11 amino acids long. V dropped 6 bases and J dropped 8 bases, with 10 bases sitting between them. In DNA form, the CDR3 reads TGTGCCAGCAGTCCCTCTAGGGAAGCTTTCTTT. It codes for CASSPSREAFF.

This clonotype was counted a few times. The chain links TRBV18 to TRBJ1-1; maybe TRBD1 (5 bases). The V gene's germline CDR1 is KGHSH and CDR2 LQKENI. Trimming cost V 3 bases and J 3 bases, with 11 bases left between them. The CDR3 is made up of 14 amino acids. The CDR3 sequence: CASSPTGGYTEAFF. The CDR3 DNA reads TGTGCCAGCTCACCGACGGGGGGTTACACTGAAGCTTTCTTT.

The chain couples TRBV5-8 to TRBJ1-4; 8 bases align to TRBD1. Trimming cost V 0 bases and J 8 bases; bases outside gene matches: 3. CDR1 is SGHTS, CDR2 YDEGEE, per germline. This CDR3 is built from 14 residues. CDR3 sequence (DNA): TGTGCCAGCAGCTTGGGACAGGGGAGAGAAAAACTGTTTTTT. Protein: CASSLGQGREKLFF.

This clonotype was observed at least ten times. The V gene is TRBV20-1, the J gene TRBJ2-7; no definite D call. The V gene's germline CDR1 is DFQATT and CDR2 SNEGSKA (reference sequence). CDR3 length equals 15 residues. V lost 0 bases and J 0 bases, leaving 12 bases between the germline ends. The CDR3 bases are TGCAGTGCTAGAGATGAACAGAAGAGCTCCTACGAGCAGTACTTC. The encoded protein is CSARDEQKSSYEQYF.

The CDR3 sequence: CSAAGVGGWTDTQYF. CDR3 bases: TGCAGCGCGGCCGGGGTAGGGGGCTGGACAGATACGCAGTATTTT. J is TRBJ2-3 and V is TRBV29-1, with 7 nucleotides matching TRBD1. CDR1 and CDR2 from the germline V gene are SQVTM and ANQGSEA. V lost 7 bases, J lost 3 bases, and 13 bases stayed unmatched. The CDR3 covers 15 residues.

This clonotype was picked up many times. This sequence joins TRBV20-1 and TRBJ2-3; 8 bases fit TRBD1. Trimming took 5 bases from V and 1 from J; bases not matched to a gene: 11. Germline V gives CDR1 DFQATT, CDR2 SNEGSKA (reference sequence). The CDR3 contains 16 residues. CDR3 residues: CSAWNQGARGTDTQYF. Written as DNA, the CDR3 is TGCAGTGCTTGGAACCAGGGGGCGCGGGGCACAGATACGCAGTATTTT.

By share, this clonotype counts as medium-sized. The gene calls are TRBV6-5 and TRBJ2-2; D is undetermined. V lost 0 bases to trimming and J lost 8 bases, with 7 bases between them. The germline CDR1 and CDR2 sequences are MNHEY and SVGAGI. The CDR3 is 13 residues long. The CDR3 is CASSYSLGGELFF. CDR3 coding DNA: TGTGCCAGCAGTTACTCTTTGGGAGGGGAGCTGTTTTTT.

The table lists this clonotype with many counts. A read error may account for a junction end that differs from germline. In DNA, the CDR3 is TGTGCTAGCAGCCCTTCGGCGGGACAGGGGTCCCTAGAGACCCAGTACTTC. It yields the protein CASSPSAGQGSLETQYF. This chain links TRBV7-7 with TRBJ2-5; the match to TRBD1 covers 10 bases. The CDR3 consists of 17 residues. Germline V lookup: CDR1 SSHAT, CDR2 FNYEAQ (reference sequence).

This clonotype occurred a few times. The rearrangement links TRBV20-1 to TRBJ1-2; no definite D call. The germline V and J ends were trimmed by 6 bases and 2 bases, with 13 bases remaining between them. Germline V gene data show CDR1 as DFQATT and CDR2 as SNEGSKA (reference sequence). The CDR3 covers 13 residues. The chain's CDR3 is CSASAGVNYGYTF. DNA for the CDR3: TGCAGTGCCTCCGCCGGAGTAAACTATGGCTACACCTTC.

Only a few counts were recorded for this clonotype. The chain uses TRBV12-3 or TRBV12-4 and TRBJ1-5; D unclear. Trimming stripped 0 bases from V and 2 bases from J, with 5 bases between. The CDR3 spans 14 residues. In DNA form, the CDR3 reads TGTGCCAGCAGTTTAGCGTCAGGCAATCAGCCCCAGCATTTT. Its protein product is CASSLASGNQPQHF.

A few counts support this clonotype. The rearrangement links TRBV30 to TRBJ2-7; TRBD1 agrees at 7 bases. From germline, CDR1 is GTSNPN and CDR2 SVGIG (reference sequence). Trimming at V came to 0 bases and at J to 2 bases, leaving 4 bases not matched to a gene. The CDR3 sequence is 14 residues long. This CDR3 reads CAWSVRGPPYEQYF. The CDR3 nucleotides read TGTGCCTGGAGTGTAAGGGGGCCTCCCTACGAGCAGTACTTC.

This clonotype was counted many times. The J gene is TRBJ2-3, the V gene TRBV5-1, with 10 bases that match TRBD2. From germline, CDR1 is SGHRS and CDR2 YFSETQ. V shed 4 bases and J 3 bases; nucleotides not matched to a gene: 2. The CDR3 is 14 residues long. The chain's CDR3 is CASSRTSGTDTQYF. For the CDR3, the DNA is TGCGCCAGCAGCCGGACTAGCGGAACAGATACGCAGTATTTT.

This clonotype appeared a few times. The V gene is TRBV18, the J gene TRBJ1-2, with D hard to call. The CDR3 loop spans 16 amino acids. V was pared by 0 bases and J by 2 bases, with 13 bases between. Germline lookup yields CDR1 KGHSH and CDR2 LQKENI. The CDR3 sequence: CASSPPVAHLNYGYTF. CDR3 DNA sequence: TGTGCCAGCTCACCACCGGTGGCTCACCTCAACTATGGCTACACCTTC.

The table lists this clonotype with a few counts. This chain's CDR3 is CASSGLAIYEQYF. The CDR3 DNA is TGTGCCAGCTCGGGACTAGCGATTTACGAGCAGTACTTC. This rearrangement joins TRBV6-2 or TRBV6-3 to TRBJ2-7; the match to TRBD2 covers 10 bases. The CDR3 sequence is 13 residues long. Unmatched junction bases numbered 5, after V lost 8 bases and J lost 4 bases. CDR1 and CDR2 from the germline V gene are MNHEY and SVGEGT.

The chain recombines TRBV12-3 or TRBV12-4 with TRBJ2-3; D gene unclear. V shed 7 bases and J shed 6 bases, with 8 bases lying between them. The CDR3 is 11 residues long. The DNA of the CDR3 is TGTGCCAGCATGACTTCGGATACGCAGTATTTT. It encodes CASMTSDTQYF.

The CDR3 bases are TGTGCCAGCAGCTTGGGCACTCGCGAAGCTTTCTTT. This codes for CASSLGTREAFF. The gene calls are TRBV7-2 and TRBJ1-1; unclear D gene. Germline-derived CDR1 and CDR2 are SGHTA and FQGNSA. This CDR3 is built from 12 residues. The V gene lost 3 bases and the J gene lost 8 bases, with 10 bases spanning the gap.

Only a few counts were recorded for this clonotype. The DNA for the CDR3 is TGCAGTGCTAGACTTGCTCAGGGTAGCTATGGCTACACCTTC. Its protein product is CSARLAQGSYGYTF. The rearrangement uses TRBV20-1 and TRBJ1-2, with a tentative D call TRBD1 (5 bases). V dropped 2 bases and J dropped 4 bases, with 14 bases sitting between them. The CDR3 is made up of 14 amino acids. Germline values: CDR1 DFQATT, CDR2 SNEGSKA (reference sequence).

The chain has TRBV29-1 and TRBJ2-1; 10 nucleotides match TRBD1. The trim removed 6 bases at V and 6 bases at J, leaving 8 bases unmatched. Germline V CDR1 and CDR2: SQVTM, ANQGSEA. This CDR3 has 14 residues. The CDR3, as DNA: TGCAGCGTCCGGGGACAGGGGAACCTCAATGAGCAGTTCTTC. Encoded protein: CSVRGQGNLNEQFF.